Listed below are T cell receptor beta chains from one sample, sequenced in a study of CD8+ T cells in alopecia areata. The assay was immunoSEQ multiplex PCR, and TCRdb's table has in-frame clones only and misses some. This table has approximately 82,000 clones, 45% to 60% appearing once. The sequencing input was NKG2D-high CD8+ T cells sorted from blood. The source is a human donor with alopecia areata. The CDR3 runs from the conserved cysteine through the conserved F or W. Fields, in order: CDR3 protein, CDR3 length, V gene, D gene. A D gene is named only where the DNA matches it firmly.

CDR3aa: CASSSQTREQYF
len: 12
v_gene: TRBV7-9
d_gene: .

CDR3aa: CASSYGNTEAFF
len: 12
v_gene: TRBV13
d_gene: .

CDR3aa: CASSTGSRSGNTIYF
len: 15
v_gene: TRBV5-1
d_gene: .

CDR3aa: CASSDANIQYF
len: 11
v_gene: TRBV25-1
d_gene: .

CDR3aa: CASSYDRGTYYGYTF
len: 15
v_gene: TRBV5-1
d_gene: TRBD1

CDR3aa: CASAWGIQETQYF
len: 13
v_gene: TRBV27
d_gene: .

CDR3aa: CSVVREGLPGELFF
len: 14
v_gene: TRBV29-1
d_gene: TRBD2

CDR3aa: CASRQTQYF
len: 9
v_gene: TRBV5-1
d_gene: .

CDR3aa: CASSLEGTEGYTF
len: 13
v_gene: TRBV5-1
d_gene: TRBD1

CDR3aa: CASSEGGTDTQYF
len: 13
v_gene: TRBV9
d_gene: .

CDR3aa: CAWISPIYNEQFF
len: 13
v_gene: TRBV30
d_gene: .

CDR3aa: CASSLGRTGGFYEQYF
len: 16
v_gene: TRBV11-2
d_gene: TRBD1

CDR3aa: CSARLGDYGYTF
len: 12
v_gene: TRBV29-1
d_gene: .

CDR3aa: CSVVWGALSDTQYF
len: 14
v_gene: TRBV29-1
d_gene: .

CDR3aa: CASSYGQGRAKNIQYF
len: 16
v_gene: TRBV6-5
d_gene: TRBD1

CDR3aa: CASSRQGHSGANVLTF
len: 16
v_gene: TRBV2
d_gene: TRBD1

CDR3aa: CASSHILEPYNEQFF
len: 15
v_gene: TRBV4-1
d_gene: .

CDR3aa: CSVDGGLRGETQYF
len: 14
v_gene: TRBV29-1
d_gene: .

CDR3aa: CASSPLGGYSYEQYF
len: 15
v_gene: TRBV5-4
d_gene: .

CDR3aa: CASSEALGSLTGELFF
len: 16
v_gene: TRBV2
d_gene: .

CDR3aa: CASSRFWDPGQPQHF
len: 15
v_gene: TRBV4-1
d_gene: .

CDR3aa: CASSQSEGTGELFF
len: 14
v_gene: TRBV23-1
d_gene: .

CDR3aa: CASSPRTGEETQYF
len: 14
v_gene: TRBV11-3
d_gene: TRBD1

CDR3aa: CASSGQGPRGVTQYF
len: 15
v_gene: TRBV6-5
d_gene: TRBD1

CDR3aa: CASSLGLAELYNEQFF
len: 16
v_gene: TRBV11-2
d_gene: TRBD2

CDR3aa: CASRAGLGYTF
len: 11
v_gene: TRBV27
d_gene: .

CDR3aa: CASHTGDPYGYTF
len: 13
v_gene: TRBV18
d_gene: .

CDR3aa: CASSLSNEPDTQYF
len: 14
v_gene: TRBV5-1
d_gene: .

CDR3aa: CASSPGNYEQYF
len: 12
v_gene: TRBV5-1
d_gene: .

CDR3aa: CASSPDTANVLTF
len: 13
v_gene: TRBV5-1
d_gene: .

CDR3aa: CASSPEGGPDNEQFF
len: 15
v_gene: TRBV7-9
d_gene: .

CDR3aa: CSVAGAGTATYEQYF
len: 15
v_gene: TRBV29-1
d_gene: TRBD2

CDR3aa: CSVPGGRNEQFF
len: 12
v_gene: TRBV29-1
d_gene: .